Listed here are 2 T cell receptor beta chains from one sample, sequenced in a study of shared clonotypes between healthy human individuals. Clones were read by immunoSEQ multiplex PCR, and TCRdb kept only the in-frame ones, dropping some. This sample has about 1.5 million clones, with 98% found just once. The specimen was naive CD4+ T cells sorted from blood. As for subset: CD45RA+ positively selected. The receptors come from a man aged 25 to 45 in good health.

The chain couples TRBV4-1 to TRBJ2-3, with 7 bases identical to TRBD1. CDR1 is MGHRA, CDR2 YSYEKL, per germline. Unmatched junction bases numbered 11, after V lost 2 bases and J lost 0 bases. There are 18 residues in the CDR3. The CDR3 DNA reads TGCGCCAGCAGCCAAAGGGCCATTACAGGGGTCAGCACAGATACGCAGTATTTT. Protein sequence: CASSQRAITGVSTDTQYF.

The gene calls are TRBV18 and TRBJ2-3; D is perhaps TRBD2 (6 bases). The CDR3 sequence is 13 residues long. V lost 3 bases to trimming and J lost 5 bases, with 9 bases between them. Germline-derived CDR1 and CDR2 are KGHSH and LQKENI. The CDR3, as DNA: TGTGCCAGCTCACCGAGGAGGGAAGATACGCAGTATTTT. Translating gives CASSPRREDTQYF.